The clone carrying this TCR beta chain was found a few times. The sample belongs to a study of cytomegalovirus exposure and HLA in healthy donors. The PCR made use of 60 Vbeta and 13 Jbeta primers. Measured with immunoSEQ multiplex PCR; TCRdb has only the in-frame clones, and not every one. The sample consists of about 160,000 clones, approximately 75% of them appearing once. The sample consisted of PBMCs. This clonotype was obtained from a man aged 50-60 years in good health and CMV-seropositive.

The DNA of the CDR3 is TGCGCCAGCAGCCTCCTCCCGGGACAGGGCAACCCTGTTGAAGCTTTCTTT. Its protein product is CASSLLPGQGNPVEAFF. This rearrangement joins TRBV4-3 to TRBJ1-1, with 9 bases aligning to TRBD1. This CDR3 has 17 residues. Germline lookup yields CDR1 LGHNA and CDR2 YSLEER. With 4 bases clipped from V and 7 bases from J, the junction kept 16 bases outside the gene matches.